A single sample is the source of the 2 T cell receptor beta chains below, sequenced in a study of Tregs in tolerant kidney transplant recipients. Profiled with immunoSEQ multiplex PCR; TCRdb holds only in-frame clones, not every one. The sample holds 60,000 or so clones, around 83% seen once. The sample comprised CD4+ T cells from blood. The source is a human donor in good health.

V is TRBV19 and J is TRBJ2-4; TRBD2 matches 8 bases. The CDR3 is 15 residues long. V gave up 5 bases and J gave up 4 bases; unmatched junction bases: 7. In germline, CDR1 is LNHDA, CDR2 SQIVND (reference sequence). The CDR3 DNA sequence: TGTGCCAGTAGTGACCCCGGGAGGGCAAAAAACATTCAGTACTTC. Residues: CASSDPGRAKNIQYF.

This clone was seen a handful of times. This chain uses TRBV30 with TRBJ1-2, with 11 bases that match TRBD1. This CDR3 has 15 amino acids. Unmatched junction bases numbered 10, after V lost 2 bases and J lost 8 bases. In germline, CDR1 is GTSNPN, CDR2 SVGIG (reference sequence). CDR3 loop: CAWSSGQGAIRGYTF. CDR3 nucleotides: TGTGCCTGGAGTTCAGGACAGGGGGCTATAAGGGGCTACACCTTC.